This TCR beta chain originates from a study of cytomegalovirus exposure and HLA in healthy donors. Study observations and caveats: It was only CMV serostatus that was available as immune exposure information. Most TCRs appeared rarely, but some public TCRs recurred in many donors. The number of N-insertions in an Asian-associated ancestry cluster was reportedly below the approximately 700-donor mean in a later analysis.

This CDR3 spans 15 amino acids. V shed 3 bases and J shed 0 bases, with 9 bases lying between them. Germline V gene lookup returns CDR1 KGHSH and CDR2 LQKENI. Use of 60 Vbeta and 13 Jbeta primers characterized the PCR. Clones were read by immunoSEQ multiplex PCR, and TCRdb kept only the in-frame ones, dropping some. The table has 130,000 or so clones, about 73% seen once; the top ten hold approximately 6.5%. As for this clone: As yet, its antigen is unknown.

Source material: PBMCs. This chain uses TRBV18 with TRBJ2-1; no reliable D call. The origin of this receptor is a woman in her 40s in good health and CMV-seronegative. The CDR3 DNA is TGTGCCAGCTCACCTACCTTGAGCTCCTACAATGAGCAGTTCTTC. This translates into CASSPTLSSYNEQFF.